What follows is one TCR beta chain and its context. The data are from a study of siplizumab effects on memory and regulatory T cells. The table came from immunoSEQ multiplex PCR; TCRdb's copy has only in-frame clones and leaves some out. The profile shows about 100,000 clones, 94% of them singletons. The germline gives CDR1 KGHSH, CDR2 LQKENI. Trimming cost V 5 bases and J 4 bases, with 12 bases left between them. This CDR3 spans 13 amino acids. Sequenced sample: non-Treg CD4+ T cells sorted from blood. The chain links TRBV18 to TRBJ2-7; tentatively, D is TRBD1 or TRBD2 (5 bases each). This TCR came from a human donor in good health. CDR3 region: CASSAGREYEQYF. CDR3 sequence (DNA): TGTGCCAGCTCAGCAGGCAGGGAGTACGAGCAGTACTTC.